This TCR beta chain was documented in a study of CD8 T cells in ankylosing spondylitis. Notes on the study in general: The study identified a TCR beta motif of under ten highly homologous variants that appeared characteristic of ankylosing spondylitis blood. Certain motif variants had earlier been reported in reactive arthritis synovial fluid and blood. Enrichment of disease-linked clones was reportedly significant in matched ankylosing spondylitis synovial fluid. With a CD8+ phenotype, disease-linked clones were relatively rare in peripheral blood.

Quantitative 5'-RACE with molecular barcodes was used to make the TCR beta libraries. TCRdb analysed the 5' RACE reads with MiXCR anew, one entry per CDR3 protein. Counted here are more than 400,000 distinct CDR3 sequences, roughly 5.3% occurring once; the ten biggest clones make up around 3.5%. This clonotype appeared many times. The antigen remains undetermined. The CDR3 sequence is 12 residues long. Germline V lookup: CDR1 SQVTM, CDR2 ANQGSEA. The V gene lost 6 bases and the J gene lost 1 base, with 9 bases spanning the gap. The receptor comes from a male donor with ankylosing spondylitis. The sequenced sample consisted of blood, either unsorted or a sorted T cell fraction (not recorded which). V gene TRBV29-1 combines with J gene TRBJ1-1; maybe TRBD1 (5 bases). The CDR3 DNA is TGCAGCGTGTGGGGGAAGAACACTGAAGCTTTCTTT. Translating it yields CSVWGKNTEAFF.